Below are 14 T cell receptor beta chains sequenced from a single sample in a study of cytomegalovirus exposure and HLA in healthy donors. The study ran its PCR with 60 Vbeta and 13 Jbeta primers. Assay used: immunoSEQ multiplex PCR; TCRdb lists only in-frame clones, some missing. Of 30,000 to 50,000 clones in the sample, approximately 70% were seen once. Sequences were obtained from PBMCs. These receptor sequences come from a man aged 35 to 55 in good health and CMV-seronegative.

The gene calls are TRBV4-2 and TRBJ1-6, with 9 bases that match TRBD1. V dropped 0 bases and J dropped 10; count of bases not matched to a gene: 10. Per germline, CDR1 LGHNA and CDR2 YNFKEQ. This CDR3 has 17 residues. In nucleotides, the CDR3 is TGTGCCAGCAGCCAAGATCTCCCGTGGACAGGGGAGTCACCCCTCCACTTT. This sequence encodes CASSQDLPWTGESPLHF.

V usage is TRBV7-8 and J usage is TRBJ2-1; the D gene is possibly TRBD1 (6 bases). Per germline, CDR1 SGHVS and CDR2 FQNEAQ. Trimming took off 2 bases at V and 3 bases at J, with 8 bases between the two ends. The CDR3 loop spans 14 amino acids. The CDR3 DNA is TGTGCCAGCAGCTTAAGAGGGGGCTACAATGAGCAGTTCTTC. Translating it yields CASSLRGGYNEQFF. The whole variable domain, filled in from reference TRBV7-8 and TRBJ2-1, reads GAGVSQSPRYKVAKRGQDVALRCDPISGHVSLFWYQQALGQGPEFLTYFQNEAQLDKSGLPSDRFFAERPEGSVSTLKIQRTQQEDSAVYLCASSLRGGYNEQFFGPGTRLTVL.

The table lists this clone with a few counts. The V gene is TRBV19, the J gene TRBJ2-1; 7 bases line up with TRBD2. The CDR3 runs to 11 residues. J gave up 8 bases and V 6 bases, and 1 base lay outside the gene matches. Germline V gene lookup returns CDR1 LNHDA and CDR2 SQIVND (reference sequence). Written as DNA, the CDR3 is TGTGCCAGTAGCGGGGGGTATGAGCAGTTCTTC. Its translation: CASSGGYEQFF.

This clone was found once. This sequence joins TRBV5-1 and TRBJ1-1, with no clear D. Germline assignment: CDR1 SGHRS and CDR2 YFSETQ. Deletions cut 0 bases from V and 3 bases from J, with 6 bases between. The CDR3 consists of 13 residues. The CDR3 is CASSLGSDTEAFF. CDR3 in DNA: TGCGCCAGCAGCTTGGGGTCGGACACTGAAGCTTTCTTT.

The CDR3 protein is CALRFLAEDTDTQYF. The DNA for the CDR3 is TGTGCCTTACGATTCTTAGCGGAAGACACAGATACGCAGTATTTT. V and J are TRBV5-4 and TRBJ2-3; D might be TRBD2 (6 bases). Germline V gene lookup returns CDR1 SGHNT and CDR2 YYREEE (reference sequence). This CDR3 has 15 amino acids. The germline V and J ends were trimmed by 10 bases and 2 bases, with 20 bases remaining between them.

This chain uses TRBV7-2 with TRBJ1-1; 7 nucleotides align to TRBD1. The CDR3 extends over 13 amino acids. Germline V lookup: CDR1 SGHTA, CDR2 FQGNSA. The trim removed 4 bases at V and 1 base at J, leaving 0 bases unmatched. The CDR3 protein is CASSYRGNTEAFF. The CDR3 nucleotides are TGTGCCAGCAGCTACAGGGGGAACACTGAAGCTTTCTTT.

The CDR3: CAWSAYLAGEQYF. CDR3 DNA sequence: TGTGCCTGGAGTGCCTACCTAGCGGGGGAGCAGTACTTC. The J gene is TRBJ2-7, the V gene TRBV30; TRBD2 matches at 9 bases. Germline CDR1 and CDR2: GTSNPN and SVGIG (reference sequence). After removal of 1 base from V and 7 bases from J, the junction contained 5 bases not matched to a gene. The CDR3 is made up of 13 amino acids. Full variable domain (outside the CDR3, taken from reference TRBV30 and TRBJ2-7): SQTIHQWPATLVQPVGSPLSLECTVEGTSNPNLYWYRQAAGRGLQLLFYSVGIGQISSEVPQNLSASRPQDRQFILSSKKLLLSDSGFYLCAWSAYLAGEQYFGPGTRLTVT.

The J gene is TRBJ1-5, the V gene TRBV4-2, with D tentatively TRBD1 (5 bases). The germline gives CDR1 LGHNA, CDR2 YNFKEQ. The CDR3 length is 17 residues. V was trimmed by 1 base and J by 0 bases, leaving 13 bases between them. DNA of the CDR3: TGTGCCAGCAGCCAAGGTACGGGGGGTTATAGCAATCAGCCCCAGCATTTT. It is translated as CASSQGTGGYSNQPQHF.

This rearrangement joins TRBV7-9 to TRBJ2-3; D is possibly TRBD2 (5 bases). The CDR3 has 15 amino acids. Germline V gene lookup returns CDR1 SEHNR and CDR2 FQNEAQ (reference sequence). V was cut by 4 bases and J by 0 bases, with 11 bases left in between. The chain's CDR3 is CASSSRGESTDTQYF. CDR3 coding DNA: TGTGCCAGCAGCTCCCGGGGAGAAAGCACAGATACGCAGTATTTT.

V and J are TRBV7-9 and TRBJ2-7; 7 bases map to TRBD1. Germline loops: CDR1 SEHNR, CDR2 FQNEAQ (reference sequence). CDR3 length: 14 amino acids. The J segment lost 1 base and the V segment lost 6 bases, leaving 6 bases of the junction unmatched. The CDR3 sequence: CASRPDRVSYEQYF. CDR3 coding DNA: TGTGCCAGCAGACCAGACAGGGTATCCTACGAGCAGTACTTC.

The genes are TRBV19 and TRBJ2-5; 8 bases are a match to TRBD1. V was pared by 4 bases and J by 4 bases, with 11 bases of the junction left unmatched. The CDR3 contains 16 residues. Germline V gene lookup returns CDR1 LNHDA and CDR2 SQIVND (reference sequence). This CDR3 reads CASSTFRQGSIETQYF. CDR3 in DNA: TGTGCCAGTAGTACTTTCCGACAGGGGTCTATAGAGACCCAGTACTTC.

The rearrangement links TRBV5-1 to TRBJ2-5; 7 bases are shared with TRBD1. Germline CDR1 and CDR2: SGHRS and YFSETQ. With V trimmed by 4 bases and J by 6 bases, 12 bases remained unmatched. The CDR3 runs to 15 residues. CDR3 protein: CASSPGQASGKTQYF. CDR3 sequence (DNA): TGCGCCAGCAGCCCAGGACAGGCCAGTGGGAAGACCCAGTACTTC.

The chain joins TRBV28 to TRBJ2-7; TRBD1 aligns across 7 bases. The CDR3 sequence is 12 residues long. From germline, CDR1 is MDHEN and CDR2 SYDVKM. The junction had 3 bases not matched to a gene; V was cut back by 8 bases and J by 2 bases. Here the CDR3 reads CASRDSTYEQYF. The CDR3 DNA is TGTGCCAGCCGGGACAGCACCTACGAGCAGTACTTC.

This clone has only a few counts. This chain joins TRBV5-6 and TRBJ2-7; D is ambiguous. CDR3 size: 13 residues. Germline loops: CDR1 SGHDT, CDR2 YYEEEE. Trimming took 2 bases from V and 4 from J, leaving 10 bases between them. The CDR3 DNA reads as TGTGCCAGCAGCTTCCCAGTTCTGTACGAGCAGTACTTC. This encodes CASSFPVLYEQYF.